These T cell receptor beta chains were read from a single sample in a study of shared clonotypes between healthy human individuals. Method: immunoSEQ multiplex PCR; TCRdb's copy keeps in-frame clones and lacks some. The sample consists of millions of clones, around nine tenths of them appearing once. The sample was naive CD4+ T cells sorted from blood. These receptors were obtained from a man aged 18 to 29 in good health. The CDR3 runs from the conserved cysteine through the conserved F or W. Fields, in order: V gene, clone size, J gene, D gene, CDR3 protein, CDR3 DNA. The D gene is left open where the match is weak. Size tells how often a clone was seen (once, few, many) or the class of an expanded clone, and some rows leave it out.

TRBV11-2	once	TRBJ2-7	-	CASSLGSDRAYEQYF	TGTGCCAGCAGCTTAGGTTCGGACAGAGCCTACGAGCAGTACTTC
TRBV5-6	-	TRBJ2-7	-	CASSLYGYEQYF	TGTGCCAGCAGCTTGTACGGGTACGAGCAGTACTTC
TRBV6-1	-	TRBJ1-5	-	CASSTGTHSNQPQHF	TGTGCCAGCAGTACAGGGACCCATAGCAATCAGCCCCAGCATTTT
TRBV28	-	TRBJ1-2	TRBD1	CASSGTVYGYTF	TGTGCCAGCAGCGGGACAGTATATGGCTACACCTTC
TRBV9	-	TRBJ2-1	-	CASGSRGENEQFF	TGTGCCAGCGGGTCCAGGGGGGAGAATGAGCAGTTCTTC
TRBV7-9	-	TRBJ1-2	TRBD1	CASSLQGSGGYTF	TGTGCCAGCAGTCTACAGGGGAGTGGTGGCTACACCTTC
TRBV6-6	-	TRBJ2-1	TRBD2	CASRRLAGNEQFF	TGTGCCAGCAGGAGACTAGCGGGGAATGAGCAGTTCTTC
TRBV5-5	-	TRBJ1-4	TRBD1	CASSPGQGAVVAEKLFF	TGTGCCAGCAGCCCGGGACAGGGGGCGGTTGTGGCTGAAAAACTGTTTTTT
TRBV6-5	once	TRBJ2-3	-	CASSYANTDTQYF	TGTGCCAGCAGTTACGCGAACACAGATACGCAGTATTTT
TRBV29-1	-	TRBJ2-3	-	CSVAQGGGTDTQYF	TGCAGCGTTGCCCAAGGAGGGGGCACAGATACGCAGTATTTT